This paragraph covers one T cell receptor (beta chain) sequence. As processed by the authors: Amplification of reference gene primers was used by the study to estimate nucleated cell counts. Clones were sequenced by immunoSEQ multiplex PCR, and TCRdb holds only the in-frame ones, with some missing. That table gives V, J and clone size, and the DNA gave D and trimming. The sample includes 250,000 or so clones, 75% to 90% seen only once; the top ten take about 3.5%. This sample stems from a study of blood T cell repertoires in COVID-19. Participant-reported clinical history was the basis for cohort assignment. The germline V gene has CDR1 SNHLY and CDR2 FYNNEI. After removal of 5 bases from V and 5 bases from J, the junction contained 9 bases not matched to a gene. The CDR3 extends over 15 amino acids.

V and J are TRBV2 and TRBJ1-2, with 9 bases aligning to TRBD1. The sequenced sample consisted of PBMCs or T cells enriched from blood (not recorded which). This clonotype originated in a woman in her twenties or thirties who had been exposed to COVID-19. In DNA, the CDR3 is TGTGCCAGCAGTATATGGGACAGGGATTTTTATGGCTACACCTTC. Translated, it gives CASSIWDRDFYGYTF.